This is a list of T cell receptor beta chains from one sample in a study of T-cell reconstitution after alpha-beta-depleted transplantation in children. TCRdb reprocessed the PCR reads via MiXCR and lists one record per CDR3 protein. The table records roughly 490,000 distinct CDR3 sequences, about 10% of them present only once. Sequencing used PBMCs, mostly from graft donor cells, obtained 180 days after TCRalphabeta/CD19-depleted stem cell transplant. The origin of the receptors is a female patient aged 2 to 10 who had a stem cell transplant for aplastic anemia, so the T cells may come from the graft donor. Each CDR3 is given with its conserved first and last residue. D genes are given only for firm matches. Only part of the rows carry a size: once, few, many, or a class if the clone is expanded.

v_gene: TRBV21-1; abundance: .; j_gene: TRBJ2-3; d_gene: .; CDR3nt: TGTGCCAGCAGCCAAACAATACGGGAGGGGACGCAGTATTTT; CDR3aa: CASSQTIREGTQYF
v_gene: TRBV12-3/TRBV12-4; abundance: .; j_gene: TRBJ2-7; d_gene: TRBD2; CDR3nt: TGTGCCAGCAGCTCCCAGAGCGCGGGAGGGCCGTACGAGCAGTACTTC; CDR3aa: CASSSQSAGGPYEQYF
v_gene: TRBV12-3/TRBV12-4; abundance: few; j_gene: TRBJ2-3; d_gene: TRBD1; CDR3nt: TGTGCCAGCAAGCCCCCGGGACAGGGGCCGGCCGGCGGTAGGCAGTATTTT; CDR3aa: CASKPPGQGPAGGRQYF
v_gene: TRBV9; abundance: few; j_gene: TRBJ1-1; d_gene: .; CDR3nt: TGTGCCAGCAGCGTAGGGGACACGAACACTGAAGCTTTCTTT; CDR3aa: CASSVGDTNTEAFF
v_gene: TRBV12-3/TRBV12-4; abundance: many; j_gene: TRBJ2-7; d_gene: .; CDR3nt: TGTGCCAGCAGTTTTCGATCGGGTTTCTACGAGCAGTACTTC; CDR3aa: CASSFRSGFYEQYF
v_gene: TRBV20-1; abundance: few; j_gene: TRBJ2-3; d_gene: .; CDR3nt: TGCAGTGCCCGGGACTTCCCCCGGGAGTATTTT; CDR3aa: CSARDFPREYF
v_gene: TRBV12-5; abundance: few; j_gene: TRBJ1-5; d_gene: .; CDR3nt: TGTGCTAGTGGTGGGGGCCTCGGGAGGCATAGCAATCAGCCCCAGCATTTT; CDR3aa: CASGGGLGRHSNQPQHF
v_gene: TRBV7-7; abundance: .; j_gene: TRBJ2-3; d_gene: TRBD1; CDR3nt: TGTGCCAGCAGCCCTATACAGGGGAGCACAGATACGCAGTATTTT; CDR3aa: CASSPIQGSTDTQYF
v_gene: TRBV7-6; abundance: many; j_gene: TRBJ2-5; d_gene: .; CDR3nt: TGTGCCAGCGCAAACCACAGGGAGACCCAGTACTTC; CDR3aa: CASANHRETQYF
v_gene: TRBV28; abundance: many; j_gene: TRBJ2-5; d_gene: .; CDR3nt: TGTGCCAGCAGTTTGGCATACCAAGAGACCCAGTACTTC; CDR3aa: CASSLAYQETQYF
v_gene: TRBV20-1; abundance: .; j_gene: TRBJ2-7; d_gene: .; CDR3nt: TGCAGTGCTAGATACCTCCGGGACGCTATCTACGAGCAGTACTTC; CDR3aa: CSARYLRDAIYEQYF
v_gene: TRBV7-9; abundance: few; j_gene: TRBJ1-6; d_gene: .; CDR3nt: TGTGCCAGCAGCGGACAGTTCGTTAATTCACCCCTCCACTTT; CDR3aa: CASSGQFVNSPLHF
v_gene: TRBV7-6; abundance: .; j_gene: TRBJ1-3; d_gene: .; CDR3nt: TGTGCCAGCAGCTTAGTAAGGGGGGGACCTGGAAACACCATATATTTT; CDR3aa: CASSLVRGGPGNTIYF
v_gene: TRBV28; abundance: many; j_gene: TRBJ2-7; d_gene: TRBD2; CDR3nt: TGTGCCAGCCGACTAGCGGGAGGCTACGAGCAGTACTTC; CDR3aa: CASRLAGGYEQYF
v_gene: TRBV12-3/TRBV12-4; abundance: few; j_gene: TRBJ2-2; d_gene: TRBD2; CDR3nt: TGTGCCAGCAGTTTATGGGGACTAGCGGGAATGTCGGGCACCGGGGAGCTGTTTTTT; CDR3aa: CASSLWGLAGMSGTGELFF
v_gene: TRBV5-1; abundance: few; j_gene: TRBJ2-1; d_gene: TRBD2; CDR3nt: TGCGCCAGCTGGGGACTAGCGGGATCTAACATCAATGAGCAGTTCTTC; CDR3aa: CASWGLAGSNINEQFF
v_gene: TRBV5-1; abundance: many; j_gene: TRBJ1-2; d_gene: .; CDR3nt: TGCGCCAGCAGCCTGACAGAAAACTATGGCTACACCTTC; CDR3aa: CASSLTENYGYTF
v_gene: TRBV5-1; abundance: few; j_gene: TRBJ2-3; d_gene: .; CDR3nt: TGCGCCAGCAGCTTACGCAACCCTAGCACAGATACGCAGTATTTT; CDR3aa: CASSLRNPSTDTQYF
v_gene: TRBV18; abundance: .; j_gene: TRBJ1-5; d_gene: .; CDR3nt: TGTGCCAGCTCTGAGGGGAGCAATCAGCCCCAGCATTTT; CDR3aa: CASSEGSNQPQHF
v_gene: TRBV4-2; abundance: .; j_gene: TRBJ2-4; d_gene: .; CDR3nt: TGTGCCAGCAGCCCAAAGGGTGGGTCCATCCTAGCCAAAAACATTCAGTACTTC; CDR3aa: CASSPKGGSILAKNIQYF
v_gene: TRBV6-5; abundance: .; j_gene: TRBJ1-3; d_gene: .; CDR3nt: TGTGCCAGCAGTTACCCCTATAATAACGGTGGAAACACCATATATTTT; CDR3aa: CASSYPYNNGGNTIYF
v_gene: TRBV21-1; abundance: few; j_gene: TRBJ1-6; d_gene: .; CDR3nt: TGTGCCAGCAGCAAATCTACTTGGACAGATAATTCACCCCTCCACTTT; CDR3aa: CASSKSTWTDNSPLHF
v_gene: TRBV7-3; abundance: few; j_gene: TRBJ2-1; d_gene: .; CDR3nt: TGTGCCAGCAGCTTACAGGGGGGAAACTACAATGAGCAGTTCTTC; CDR3aa: CASSLQGGNYNEQFF
v_gene: TRBV29-1; abundance: .; j_gene: TRBJ2-5; d_gene: .; CDR3nt: TGCAGCGTTGAATACCGGGGTCGGACCCAGTACTTC; CDR3aa: CSVEYRGRTQYF
v_gene: TRBV9; abundance: few; j_gene: TRBJ2-3; d_gene: .; CDR3nt: TGTGCCAGCAGCCCGGGGTTTCTAAGCACAGATACGCAGTATTTT; CDR3aa: CASSPGFLSTDTQYF
v_gene: TRBV5-1; abundance: many; j_gene: TRBJ2-7; d_gene: TRBD2; CDR3nt: TGCGCCAGCAGCTGGACTAGCGGGACCCATCTCGAGCAGTACTTC; CDR3aa: CASSWTSGTHLEQYF
v_gene: TRBV12-3/TRBV12-4; abundance: .; j_gene: TRBJ2-5; d_gene: TRBD2; CDR3nt: TGTGCCAGCAGTTTGGGAACTAGCGGGGAGACCCAGTACTTC; CDR3aa: CASSLGTSGETQYF
v_gene: TRBV7-2; abundance: few; j_gene: TRBJ2-5; d_gene: .; CDR3nt: TGTGCCAGCAGCTTAGAATCGTATGAGACCCAGTACTTC; CDR3aa: CASSLESYETQYF
v_gene: TRBV28; abundance: few; j_gene: TRBJ1-2; d_gene: .; CDR3nt: TGTGCCAGCAGTTTATGGACTGACTATGGCTACACCTTC; CDR3aa: CASSLWTDYGYTF
v_gene: TRBV12-3/TRBV12-4; abundance: few; j_gene: TRBJ2-7; d_gene: TRBD1; CDR3nt: TGTGCCAGCAGTTTACGGGACAGGGGCGAGCAGTACTTC; CDR3aa: CASSLRDRGEQYF
v_gene: TRBV7-2; abundance: .; j_gene: TRBJ2-1; d_gene: .; CDR3nt: TGTGCCAGCAGCTTAGGGCGTCCCACCTCCTACAATGAGCAGTTCTTC; CDR3aa: CASSLGRPTSYNEQFF
v_gene: TRBV27; abundance: few; j_gene: TRBJ2-5; d_gene: .; CDR3nt: TGTGCCAGCAGTCTCGGGGCAGCGGTTCAAGAGACCCAGTACTTC; CDR3aa: CASSLGAAVQETQYF
v_gene: TRBV7-9; abundance: .; j_gene: TRBJ2-1; d_gene: TRBD2; CDR3nt: TGTGCCAGCAGCTTCGTTCTAGGGACTAGCACCTCTCATGAGCAGTTCTTC; CDR3aa: CASSFVLGTSTSHEQFF
v_gene: TRBV7-9; abundance: .; j_gene: TRBJ1-5; d_gene: .; CDR3nt: TGTGCCAGCAGCTTAAATGGTCAGGGTCAAGGGCCCCAGCATTTT; CDR3aa: CASSLNGQGQGPQHF
v_gene: TRBV11-2; abundance: .; j_gene: TRBJ1-4; d_gene: .; CDR3nt: TGTGCCAGCAGCTTAGATTCGACGCCCGGTACTGAAAAACTGTTTTTT; CDR3aa: CASSLDSTPGTEKLFF
v_gene: TRBV14; abundance: .; j_gene: TRBJ1-2; d_gene: .; CDR3nt: TGTGCCAGCAGCCACCAGGGCCACTATGGCTACACCTTC; CDR3aa: CASSHQGHYGYTF
v_gene: TRBV7-3; abundance: .; j_gene: TRBJ2-5; d_gene: TRBD2; CDR3nt: TGTGCCAGCAGCATAGGATGGAGTAGCGGGAGAGAGACCCAGTACTTC; CDR3aa: CASSIGWSSGRETQYF
v_gene: TRBV5-1; abundance: few; j_gene: TRBJ2-5; d_gene: TRBD1; CDR3nt: TGCGCCAGCAGTTTCAATACAGGGGGCGCGGGAGAGACCCAGTACTTC; CDR3aa: CASSFNTGGAGETQYF
v_gene: TRBV28; abundance: many; j_gene: TRBJ2-2; d_gene: TRBD2; CDR3nt: TGTGCCAGCAGCGTCGGACTAGCGGGAGTTTCTGGGGAGCTGTTTTTT; CDR3aa: CASSVGLAGVSGELFF
v_gene: TRBV18; abundance: few; j_gene: TRBJ2-5; d_gene: .; CDR3nt: TGTGCCAGCTCGTATCCCGGGGTCCAAGAGACCCAGTACTTC; CDR3aa: CASSYPGVQETQYF
v_gene: TRBV4-3; abundance: .; j_gene: TRBJ2-3; d_gene: .; CDR3nt: TGCGCCAGCAGCCAAGATGGGGGATCGGGCACAGATACGCAGTATTTT; CDR3aa: CASSQDGGSGTDTQYF
v_gene: TRBV6-5; abundance: .; j_gene: TRBJ1-6; d_gene: TRBD1; CDR3nt: TGTGCCAGCAGTTACACCAACAGGGGCAGAAATTCACCCCTCCACTTT; CDR3aa: CASSYTNRGRNSPLHF
v_gene: TRBV11-2; abundance: few; j_gene: TRBJ2-2; d_gene: .; CDR3nt: TGTGCCAGCAGCTTTAACAGGGTCAAGGAGACCGGGGAGCTGTTTTTT; CDR3aa: CASSFNRVKETGELFF
v_gene: TRBV6-5; abundance: .; j_gene: TRBJ2-1; d_gene: .; CDR3nt: TGTGCCAGCAGTTACTCAAGCGGGCCGCTTTACAATGAGCAGTTCTTC; CDR3aa: CASSYSSGPLYNEQFF
v_gene: TRBV20-1; abundance: .; j_gene: TRBJ2-1; d_gene: .; CDR3nt: TGCAGTGCTAGAGATCTAGCCCGGGGGAATGAGCAGTTCTTC; CDR3aa: CSARDLARGNEQFF
v_gene: TRBV7-2; abundance: .; j_gene: TRBJ2-2; d_gene: .; CDR3nt: TGTGGGGTCAGGGCGAACACCGGGGAGCTGTTTTTT; CDR3aa: CGVRANTGELFF
v_gene: TRBV20-1; abundance: .; j_gene: TRBJ2-7; d_gene: TRBD1; CDR3nt: TGCAGTGCGCGAGAGCCGGGACAGGGGACCTACGAGCAGTACTTC; CDR3aa: CSAREPGQGTYEQYF
v_gene: TRBV10-3; abundance: .; j_gene: TRBJ1-2; d_gene: TRBD1; CDR3nt: TGTGCCATCAGTGGGACAGGGGGCGCCTATGGCTACACCTTC; CDR3aa: CAISGTGGAYGYTF
v_gene: TRBV18; abundance: .; j_gene: TRBJ2-4; d_gene: .; CDR3nt: TGTGCCAGCTCACCGGTAGGGGGGACCAAAAACATTCAGTACTTC; CDR3aa: CASSPVGGTKNIQYF
v_gene: TRBV28; abundance: .; j_gene: TRBJ1-1; d_gene: .; CDR3nt: TGTGCCAGCAGTTTCAACGTGCAACCACACACCAGGGAGTGGTGGCCTGAAGCTTTCTTT; CDR3aa: CASSFNVQPHTREWWPEAFF
v_gene: TRBV5-1; abundance: .; j_gene: TRBJ2-1; d_gene: .; CDR3nt: TGCGCCAGCAGCCCAGAGGGGCTAGTCGGACATGAGCAGTTCTTC; CDR3aa: CASSPEGLVGHEQFF